This TCR beta chain was found in a study of T cells in Graves' hyperthyroidism and ophthalmopathy. Using RNA transcripts as the source, TCR beta CDR3 regions were amplified. First-round RT-PCR of the TCR CDR3 relied on the HTBI primer set. In TCRdb, the multiplex PCR reads were re-called with MiXCR into one record per CDR3 protein. The data contain under 350,000 distinct CDR3 sequences, roughly 13% of them singletons. Lactation, pregnancy, other autoimmune disease or uncontrolled infection excluded patients. Germline V CDR1 and CDR2: SEHNR, FQNEAQ (reference sequence). The V end was cut by 3 bases, the J end by 0 bases, with 2 bases between. The CDR3 spans 12 residues. In this sample, this clonotype turned up many times.

The sequence was collected from a woman aged 40-49 years with Graves' ophthalmopathy. The V and J genes are TRBV7-9 and TRBJ1-1; D is undetermined. The sequenced sample was blood. The CDR3 here is CASSFLNTEAFF. In nucleotides, the CDR3 is TGTGCCAGCAGCTTTCTGAACACTGAAGCTTTCTTT.